The 11 T cell receptor beta chains presented below share a single source sample, sequenced in a study of blood T cell repertoires in COVID-19. TCRdb's copy holds only in-frame clones and misses some; the assay was immunoSEQ multiplex PCR. The sample records 32,000 or so clones, around 86% being singletons. The source material was peripheral blood. These receptors originate from a man in his 70s with acute or convalescent COVID-19.

The chain carries TRBV6-1 and TRBJ2-7, with D tentatively TRBD1 (6 bases). This CDR3 spans 15 amino acids. The V gene lost 2 bases and the J gene lost 2 bases, with 13 bases spanning the gap. Germline assignment: CDR1 MNHNS and CDR2 SASEGT. The chain's CDR3 is CASSEIGGLTYEQYF. DNA for the CDR3: TGTGCCAGCAGTGAAATTGGGGGCCTCACCTACGAGCAGTACTTC.

The chain uses TRBV5-1 and TRBJ2-4; the D gene is possibly TRBD1 (5 bases). The CDR3 sequence is 13 residues long. V was shortened by 0 bases and J by 5 bases, with 6 bases between the two germline ends. Germline assignment: CDR1 SGHRS and CDR2 YFSETQ. The CDR3 DNA follows: TGCGCCAGCAGCTTGGAAGGGGAAAACATTCAGTACTTC. Amino acids: CASSLEGENIQYF.

This rearrangement joins TRBV5-1 to TRBJ2-7, with a weak D call TRBD2 (5 bases). The germline gives CDR1 SGHRS, CDR2 YFSETQ. This CDR3 has 13 amino acids. The V end lost 0 bases, the J end lost 7 bases, and 11 bases lay between the germline ends. CDR3 residues: CASSLDRGNEQYF. CDR3 DNA sequence: TGCGCCAGCAGCTTGGATCGGGGAAATGAGCAGTACTTC.

The rearrangement uses TRBV15 and TRBJ2-1, with TRBD2 matching 7 bases. V was pared by 6 bases and J by 7 bases, with 15 bases of the junction left unmatched. Germline V gene lookup returns CDR1 LNHNV and CDR2 YYDKDF (reference sequence). CDR3 size: 16 residues. The DNA of the CDR3 is TGTGCCACCAGGGATCGAGGGAGGGGCTGGGGTAATGAGCAGTTCTTC. Translation gives CATRDRGRGWGNEQFF.

The chain recombines TRBV28 with TRBJ1-1; 8 bases are a match to TRBD1. The CDR3 runs 17 residues. V was pared by 3 bases and J by 2 bases, with 11 bases of the junction left unmatched. Per germline, CDR1 MDHEN and CDR2 SYDVKM. The CDR3 region is CASSLPPFTGGNTEAFF. CDR3 DNA sequence: TGTGCCAGCAGTTTGCCCCCTTTCACAGGGGGTAACACTGAAGCTTTCTTT.

This clone occurred a few times. The chain combines TRBV20-1 with TRBJ1-3; no clear D. The CDR3 loop spans 11 amino acids. The V gene lost 6 bases and the J gene lost 4 bases, with 7 bases spanning the gap. Germline V gene data show CDR1 as DFQATT and CDR2 as SNEGSKA (reference sequence). This CDR3 reads CSALTGNTIYF. CDR3 sequence (DNA): TGCAGTGCCCTCACAGGAAACACCATATATTTT.

CDR3 residues: CASSLTEQGGAFF. Written as DNA, the CDR3 is TGTGCCAGCAGTTTAACCGAACAGGGGGGAGCTTTCTTT. The V gene is TRBV12-3 or TRBV12-4, the J gene TRBJ1-1; 8 nucleotides agree with TRBD1. J lost 10 bases, V lost 2 bases, and 6 bases had no gene match. This CDR3 region has 13 residues.

This chain connects TRBV3-1 (or the pseudogene TRBV3-2) to TRBJ2-7; 9 bases map to TRBD1. The CDR3 length is 14 residues. CDR1 and CDR2 (germline): LGHDT, YNNKEL (reference sequence). V shed 4 bases and J 1 base; nucleotides not matched to a gene: 2. This chain's CDR3 is CASSPTGGSYEQYF. The DNA for the CDR3 is TGTGCCAGCAGCCCGACAGGGGGGTCCTACGAGCAGTACTTC.

The chain uses TRBV6-2 or TRBV6-3 and TRBJ1-4; D is unclear. CDR1 and CDR2 (germline): MNHEY, SVGEGT. The CDR3 spans 13 residues. The V gene lost 5 bases and the J gene lost 6 bases, with 10 bases spanning the gap. The DNA for the CDR3 is TGTGCCAGCAGTGCGGCCTATGATGAAAAACTGTTTTTT. Its translation: CASSAAYDEKLFF.

This clone was seen just once. The chain combines TRBV7-2 with TRBJ1-5; perhaps TRBD1 as D (5 bases). The V end lost 2 bases, the J end lost 4 bases, and 15 bases lay between the germline ends. CDR3 length: 16 amino acids. CDR1 is SGHTA and CDR2 is FQGNSA in the germline V gene. CDR3 nucleotide sequence: TGTGCCAGCAGCTTAATTTTTCTGCAGGGTAATCAGCCCCAGCATTTT. Translation: CASSLIFLQGNQPQHF.

This chain links TRBV7-6 with TRBJ1-2; D call uncertain. Trimming cost V 1 base and J 8 bases, with 11 bases left between them. The CDR3 has 13 residues. Germline CDR1 SGHVS, CDR2 FNYEAQ. The CDR3 nucleotides are TGTGCCAGCAGCTTAGGAACCGATCGGGGCTACACCTTC. Its protein is CASSLGTDRGYTF.